A single sample gave rise to the 31 T cell receptor beta chains below, sequenced in a study of shared clonotypes between healthy human individuals. Some clones are missing from TCRdb's copy, which holds only in-frame ones; the method was immunoSEQ multiplex PCR. The table has about 1.5 million clones, around 98% seen once. The sample was naive CD4+ T cells sorted from blood. The subset here: CD45RA+ positively selected. Source of these receptors: a man aged 30 to 45 in good health.

This clone was counted once. J is TRBJ2-7 and V is TRBV11-2; D call uncertain. Germline V lookup: CDR1 SGHAT, CDR2 FQNNGV. The CDR3 sequence is 13 residues long. The germline V and J ends were trimmed by 1 base and 4 bases, with 8 bases remaining between them. In nucleotides, the CDR3 is TGTGCCAGCAGCTTAGTTCCTGGTTACGAGCAGTACTTC. This gives the protein CASSLVPGYEQYF.

The rearrangement uses TRBV7-9 and TRBJ1-5, with D perhaps matching TRBD1 (6 bases). Germline V gene lookup returns CDR1 SEHNR and CDR2 FQNEAQ (reference sequence). The CDR3 loop spans 16 amino acids. The V end lost 5 bases, the J end lost 4 bases, and 18 bases lay between the germline ends. CDR3 loop: CASSRILDSKNQPQHF. The CDR3 nucleotides read TGTGCCAGCAGCCGGATTCTGGACAGTAAGAATCAGCCCCAGCATTTT.

This chain connects TRBV5-4 to TRBJ2-3; TRBD2 matches at 9 bases. This CDR3 comprises 18 residues. V lost 4 bases, J lost 1 base, and 13 bases stayed unmatched. The germline V gene has CDR1 SGHNT and CDR2 YYREEE (reference sequence). The CDR3 DNA follows: TGTGCCAGCAGCGGCGGGGCGGGAGGGCCGTTTGGCACAGATACGCAGTATTTT. Protein product: CASSGGAGGPFGTDTQYF.

DNA for the CDR3: TGTGCCAGCAGTGAGGTGACAGGGGACAACGAGCAGTACTTC. Its translation is CASSEVTGDNEQYF. The chain joins TRBV6-1 to TRBJ2-7; TRBD1 matches at 8 bases. Germline CDR1 and CDR2: MNHNS and SASEGT. This CDR3 has 14 residues. With V trimmed by 3 bases and J by 5 bases, 6 bases remained unmatched.

The chain combines TRBV2 with TRBJ1-5, with a tentative D call TRBD1 (6 bases). Germline assignment: CDR1 SNHLY and CDR2 FYNNEI. V was shortened by 7 bases and J by 10 bases, with 17 bases between the two germline ends. The CDR3 is 13 amino acids. The CDR3 coding sequence is TGTGCCAGCAATTCAGGGGCCCTGGATCCCCAGCATTTT. The encoded protein is CASNSGALDPQHF.

The chain links TRBV5-1 to TRBJ1-5, with D uncertain. Germline V gene data show CDR1 as SGHRS and CDR2 as YFSETQ. This CDR3 has 14 amino acids. V shed 0 bases and J shed 5 bases, with 9 bases lying between them. CDR3 DNA sequence: TGCGCCAGCAGCTTGGAAGGCAGCCATCAGCCCCAGCATTTT. It is translated as CASSLEGSHQPQHF.

Of note for this clone: The sample contains more than one DNA sequence encoding this CDR3. CDR3 loop: CASSVEPSGPYEQYF. The CDR3 coding sequence is TGTGCCAGCAGCGTAGAACCTAGCGGACCCTACGAGCAGTACTTC. This chain connects TRBV9 to TRBJ2-7; TRBD2 aligns across 7 bases. CDR1 is SGDLS and CDR2 is YYNGEE in the germline V gene. This CDR3 has 15 amino acids. V gave up 0 bases and J gave up 2 bases; unmatched junction bases: 5.

The chain joins TRBV7-6 to TRBJ2-5; 7 bases are shared with TRBD1. This CDR3 comprises 13 residues. The germline V gene encodes CDR1 SGHVS and CDR2 FNYEAQ. The V gene end was trimmed by 5 bases and the J gene end by 3 bases; junction bases not matched to a gene: 3. As DNA, the CDR3 is TGTGCCAGCAGCGACAGGGTGGAAGAGACCCAGTACTTC. It encodes CASSDRVEETQYF.

J is TRBJ1-2 and V is TRBV27; D is ambiguous. Germline loops: CDR1 MNHEY, CDR2 SMNVEV (reference sequence). This CDR3 has 13 amino acids. V was trimmed by 3 bases and J by 4 bases, leaving 9 bases between them. The CDR3: CASSLLGSYGYTF. CDR3 in DNA: TGTGCCAGCAGTTTGCTGGGGTCCTATGGCTACACCTTC.

This chain links TRBV18 with TRBJ2-7, with D hard to call. Trimming removed 2 bases from V and 4 bases from J, with 9 bases in between. The germline gives CDR1 KGHSH, CDR2 LQKENI. This CDR3 spans 13 amino acids. CDR3 nucleotides: TGTGCCAGCTCACCATGGAAGGATTACGAGCAGTACTTC. Translation gives CASSPWKDYEQYF.

This chain joins TRBV7-2 and TRBJ1-4; TRBD1 aligns across 11 bases. Germline CDR1 is SGHTA and CDR2 is FQGNSA. This CDR3 region has 14 residues. With 6 bases clipped from V and 8 bases from J, the junction kept 5 bases outside the gene matches. The CDR3: CASRWTGGREKLFF. CDR3 in DNA: TGTGCCAGCAGATGGACAGGGGGCAGGGAAAAACTGTTTTTT.

V is TRBV10-1 and J is TRBJ1-5, with D possibly being TRBD1 (6 bases). This CDR3 has 14 amino acids. The germline V gene encodes CDR1 WNHNN and CDR2 SYGVQD (reference sequence). V dropped 5 bases and J dropped 5 bases, with 13 bases sitting between them. The chain's CDR3 is CASSSEGGDQPQHF. The CDR3 DNA sequence: TGCGCCAGCAGTTCGGAGGGGGGCGATCAGCCCCAGCATTTT.

The chain recombines TRBV6-5 with TRBJ1-1; weak D call: TRBD1 (6 bases). The V end lost 6 bases, the J end lost 7 bases, and 21 bases lay between the germline ends. Germline V gene sequence: CDR1 MNHEY, CDR2 SVGAGI. This CDR3 has 15 amino acids. The CDR3 here is CASRPQGPGRDEAFF. CDR3 bases: TGTGCCAGCAGGCCACAGGGCCCAGGACGGGATGAAGCTTTCTTT.

The CDR3 coding sequence is TGCGCCAGCAGCCAAGATCCGGGAGTGGGAGGCTACACCTTC. Translation: CASSQDPGVGGYTF. This chain links TRBV4-1 with TRBJ1-2; no definite D call. V was shortened by 0 bases and J by 8 bases, with 13 bases between the two germline ends. Germline CDR1 MGHRA, CDR2 YSYEKL. This CDR3 spans 14 amino acids.

The rearrangement links TRBV6-6 to TRBJ2-4, with 9 bases lining up with TRBD2. Germline V CDR1 and CDR2: MNHNY, SVGAGI (reference sequence). The CDR3 contains 15 residues. V gave up 6 bases and J gave up 7 bases; unmatched junction bases: 10. This CDR3 is CASRPPGAGGNIQYF. The CDR3 coding sequence is TGTGCCAGCAGACCTCCCGGCGCGGGAGGGAACATTCAGTACTTC.

The chain couples TRBV6-1 to TRBJ1-5; TRBD1 matches at 7 bases. CDR1 is MNHNS and CDR2 is SASEGT in the germline V gene. The CDR3 loop spans 18 amino acids. The V segment lost 4 bases and the J segment 0 bases; nucleotides outside the gene matches: 12. This CDR3 is CASSAPGQTYYSNQPQHF. Here the CDR3 DNA reads TGTGCCAGCAGTGCACCGGGACAGACGTACTATAGCAATCAGCCCCAGCATTTT.

The gene calls are TRBV27 and TRBJ2-2; 13 bases map to TRBD2. Germline V gives CDR1 MNHEY, CDR2 SMNVEV (reference sequence). The CDR3 spans 18 residues. V shed 4 bases and J 5 bases; nucleotides not matched to a gene: 10. In DNA, the CDR3 is TGTGCCAGCAGTTCCTCCGAGGGGACTAGCGGGAAAACCGGGGAGCTGTTTTTT. Its protein product is CASSSSEGTSGKTGELFF.

The chain is built from TRBV19 and TRBJ2-1, with 11 bases that match TRBD2. CDR3 length equals 16 residues. The V and J ends lost 7 bases and 8 bases, in that order; junction bases with no gene match: 13. Germline CDR1 LNHDA, CDR2 SQIVND (reference sequence). CDR3 DNA: TGTGCCAGTAAGCGGGACCTAGCGGGAGGTGGGGATGAGCAGTTCTTC. It encodes CASKRDLAGGGDEQFF.

The CDR3 is CASTMGLAGAGELFF. Written as DNA, the CDR3 is TGTGCCAGCACCATGGGACTAGCGGGAGCCGGGGAGCTGTTTTTT. V and J are TRBV27 and TRBJ2-2, with 14 bases lining up with TRBD2. The CDR3 extends over 15 amino acids. Germline V gene sequence: CDR1 MNHEY, CDR2 SMNVEV (reference sequence). The ends lost 7 bases at V and 6 bases at J; junction bases unmatched: 4.

The chain employs TRBV6-5 and TRBJ2-7, with unresolved D. Trimming removed 2 bases from V and 2 bases from J, with 16 bases in between. This CDR3 comprises 16 residues. CDR1 is MNHEY, CDR2 SVGAGI, per germline. The CDR3 region is CASSYTTAPGAYEQYF. The CDR3 DNA follows: TGTGCCAGCAGTTACACCACAGCCCCCGGAGCCTACGAGCAGTACTTC.

The chain recombines TRBV5-4 with TRBJ2-7; the D gene is possibly TRBD2 (6 bases). CDR3 length equals 13 residues. Trimming removed 4 bases at V and 6 bases at J, with 14 bases between. The germline V gene has CDR1 SGHNT and CDR2 YYREEE (reference sequence). This chain's CDR3 is CASSPPGDVEQYF. The CDR3 bases are TGTGCCAGCAGCCCGCCGGGGGACGTCGAGCAGTACTTC. The full variable domain, with the rest looked up from reference TRBV5-4 and TRBJ2-7, is ETGVTQSPTHLIKTRGQQVTLRCSSQSGHNTVSWYQQALGQGPQFIFQYYREEENGRGNFPPRFSGLQFPNYSSELNVNALELDDSALYLCASSPPGDVEQYFGPGTRLTVT.

This sequence joins TRBV28 and TRBJ2-6; TRBD1 matches 7 bases. J gave up 2 bases and V 6 bases, and 4 bases lay outside the gene matches. There are 15 residues in the CDR3. Germline CDR1 MDHEN, CDR2 SYDVKM. CDR3 sequence (DNA): TGTGCCAGCAGCCCGACAGGGACTGGGGCCAACGTCCTGACTTTC. Its translation is CASSPTGTGANVLTF.

The V and J genes are TRBV10-3 and TRBJ2-3; D is ambiguous. V was trimmed by 9 bases and J by 0 bases, leaving 7 bases between them. CDR3 length: 12 residues. Germline V gene lookup returns CDR1 ENHRY and CDR2 SYGVKD. The CDR3 loop is CAIGYSTDTQYF. The CDR3 DNA follows: TGTGCCATAGGTTATAGCACAGATACGCAGTATTTT.

The chain is built from TRBV29-1 and TRBJ2-1; D possibly corresponds to TRBD2 (5 bases). Germline V gives CDR1 SQVTM, CDR2 ANQGSEA. The length of the CDR3 is 13 residues. V was trimmed by 7 bases and J by 4 bases, leaving 14 bases between them. This chain's CDR3 is CSAPESGYNEQFF. The CDR3 bases are TGCAGCGCGCCCGAGAGCGGATACAATGAGCAGTTCTTC.

The chain carries TRBV4-1 and TRBJ2-2; D remains ambiguous. V lost 0 bases, J lost 8 bases, and 10 bases lay in between. Germline V gene sequence: CDR1 MGHRA, CDR2 YSYEKL. This CDR3 has 14 residues. The CDR3 spells CASSQDRTRGELFF. The CDR3 DNA reads TGCGCCAGCAGCCAAGATAGAACAAGAGGGGAGCTGTTTTTT.

This sequence joins TRBV9 and TRBJ2-7; 10 bases map to TRBD1. The ends lost 4 bases at V and 6 bases at J; junction bases unmatched: 4. CDR3 size: 13 residues. The V gene's germline CDR1 is SGDLS and CDR2 YYNGEE. CDR3 nucleotides: TGTGCCAGCAGCCCCGGGACAGGGGTCGAGCAGTACTTC. The encoded protein is CASSPGTGVEQYF.

This chain joins TRBV27 and TRBJ2-5; unclear D gene. The CDR3 consists of 10 residues. CDR1 and CDR2 from the germline V gene are MNHEY and SMNVEV (reference sequence). V was trimmed by 2 bases and J by 5 bases, leaving 0 bases between them. The CDR3 sequence: CASSLETQYF. CDR3 in DNA: TGTGCCAGCAGTTTAGAGACCCAGTACTTC.

The V gene is TRBV7-9, the J gene TRBJ1-1; TRBD1 matches at 8 bases. The CDR3 totals 14 residues. Per the germline V gene, CDR1 is SEHNR and CDR2 is FQNEAQ (reference sequence). J was trimmed by 1 base and V by 5 bases; bases with no gene match: 3. CDR3 in amino acids: CASSVTGGNTEAFF. In DNA, the CDR3 is TGTGCCAGCAGCGTAACAGGGGGGAACACTGAAGCTTTCTTT.

The rearrangement joins TRBV6-1 to TRBJ1-2; no reliable D call. Between the trimmed V and J ends, which lost 3 bases and 4 bases, there was a span of 15 bases. Germline V gene sequence: CDR1 MNHNS, CDR2 SASEGT. The CDR3 consists of 15 residues. The CDR3 bases are TGTGCCAGCAGTGACCGGCCCGAACCAACCTATGGCTACACCTTC. Its protein is CASSDRPEPTYGYTF.

V and J are TRBV15 and TRBJ2-5; a possible D gene is TRBD1 (6 bases). From germline, CDR1 is LNHNV and CDR2 YYDKDF (reference sequence). The V and J ends lost 6 bases and 2 bases respectively, with 16 bases between them. The CDR3 loop spans 15 amino acids. CDR3 protein: CATRPRTASQETQYF. CDR3 DNA sequence: TGTGCCACCAGGCCTAGGACAGCTTCACAAGAGACCCAGTACTTC. The full variable domain, rest sourced from reference TRBV15 and TRBJ2-5, is DAMVIQNPRYQVTQFGKPVTLSCSQTLNHNVMYWYQQKSSQAPKLLFHYYDKDFNNEADTPDNFQSRRPNTSFCFLDIRSPGLGDTAMYLCATRPRTASQETQYFGPGTRLLVL.

V gene TRBV28 combines with J gene TRBJ1-1; tentatively, D is TRBD1 (6 bases). Trimming removed 6 bases from V and 0 bases from J, with 29 bases in between. Germline-derived CDR1 and CDR2 are MDHEN and SYDVKM. CDR3 size: 20 residues. This chain's CDR3 is CASRRQVSWSSTRVNTEAFF. DNA for the CDR3: TGTGCCAGCAGACGACAGGTTAGTTGGTCCTCGACCCGGGTGAACACTGAAGCTTTCTTT.